This T cell receptor (beta chain) was sequenced during a study of cytomegalovirus exposure and HLA in healthy donors. Findings and limits, study-wide: Segments of the TCR beta V type were, in most cases, productive about 90% or about 30% of the time in an earlier analysis.

The CDR3 is 11 amino acids. Germline assignment: CDR1 SQVTM and CDR2 ANQGSEA. Between the trimmed V and J ends, which lost 8 bases and 0 bases, there was a span of 7 bases. Use of 60 Vbeta and 13 Jbeta primers characterized the PCR. Clones were sequenced by immunoSEQ multiplex PCR, and TCRdb holds only the in-frame ones, with some missing. The sample lists 200,000 or so clones; about 83% were seen once. About this clone: Its antigen is currently unknown.

Each donor's status was that of a healthy bone marrow donor. The chain is built from TRBV29-1 and TRBJ2-5; unclear D gene. The source is a middle-aged man in good health and CMV-seronegative. Sequences were obtained from PBMCs. The chain's CDR3 is CSTLHQETQYF. The CDR3 nucleotides are TGCAGCACTCTACACCAAGAGACCCAGTACTTC.